This T cell receptor beta chain stems from a study of blood T cell repertoires in COVID-19. Study-level background: There were acute and convalescent COVID-19 samples, and they came from the United States, Italy and Spain. From T cells, B-cell-depleted T cells, or PBMCs came the material, which was cDNA or gDNA.

Authors' data handling: Reference gene primer amplification gave nucleated cell count estimates. Repertoires were generated with immunoSEQ multiplex PCR, while TCRdb's copy carries only in-frame clones and drops some. Clone size and V and J calls were adopted from that table, with D and trimming inferred from the DNA. Among approximately 220,000 clones listed, approximately 88% were seen once. Germline CDR1 reads MNHNY; CDR2 reads SVGAGI (reference sequence). The CDR3 has 11 amino acids. V was clipped by 6 bases and J by 10 bases, with 12 bases between them. This clonotype was sampled from a man between 40 and 49 years old with acute or convalescent COVID-19. Sequences were obtained from peripheral blood. V usage is TRBV6-6 and J usage is TRBJ1-2; D gene ambiguous. The CDR3 sequence: CASSYTDNYTF. Here the CDR3 DNA reads TGTGCCAGCAGCTATACAGATAACTACACCTTC.